This T cell receptor beta chain was profiled in a study of response to subunit inactivated influenza vaccine. TCRdb passed the RT-PCR reads through MiXCR, listing each CDR3 protein once. This table holds about half a million distinct CDR3 sequences, about 7.6% found once. A word on this clonotype: Its antigen is not known.

Study observations and caveats: Few new T cells, the authors suggested, are recruited by each seasonal influenza vaccination.

This TCR derives from a man aged 50 to 75 who received an inactivated influenza vaccine. Sequencing was performed on PBMCs from blood, taken roughly 24 months after vaccination.

The CDR3 DNA follows: TGTGCCAGCAGCTCCACACCAGGGAGCACAGATACGCAGTATTTT. Its translation: CASSSTPGSTDTQYF. V and J are TRBV11-2 and TRBJ2-3, with D perhaps TRBD1 (5 bases). The V gene's germline CDR1 is SGHAT and CDR2 FQNNGV. Trimming removed 4 bases at V and 0 bases at J, with 11 bases between. CDR3 length: 15 amino acids.